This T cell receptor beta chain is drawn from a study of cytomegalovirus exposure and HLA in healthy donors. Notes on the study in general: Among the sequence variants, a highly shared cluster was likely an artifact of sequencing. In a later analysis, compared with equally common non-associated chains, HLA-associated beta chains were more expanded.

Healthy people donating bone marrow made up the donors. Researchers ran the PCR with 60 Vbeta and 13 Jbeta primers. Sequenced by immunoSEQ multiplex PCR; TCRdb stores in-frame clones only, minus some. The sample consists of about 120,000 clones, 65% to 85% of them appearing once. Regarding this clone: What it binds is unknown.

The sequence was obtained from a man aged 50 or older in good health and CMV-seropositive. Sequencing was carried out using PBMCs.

In DNA, the CDR3 is TGTGCCAGCAGTTACGGGCTAGCCAGGCAAGAGACCCAGTACTTC. Protein sequence: CASSYGLARQETQYF. The rearrangement joins TRBV6-5 to TRBJ2-5; tentatively, D is TRBD2 (5 bases). Trimming removed 2 bases from V and 2 bases from J, with 12 bases in between. CDR3 length: 15 amino acids. Germline lookup yields CDR1 MNHEY and CDR2 SVGAGI.